The clone carrying this TCR beta chain was recorded at least ten times. What it binds is unknown. Study results and limitations: Tumor Tregs overlapped most with tumor, then blood, naive CD4+ cells.

Full-length variable regions came from constant-region reverse primers plus semi-nested Nested Universal Primer A PCR. TCRdb analysed the 5' RACE reads with MiXCR anew, one entry per CDR3 protein. The sample holds 60,000 to 65,000 distinct CDR3 sequences, approximately 22% seen once. The memory fraction was CD4+CD45RO+CD25- cells. The V and J ends lost 3 bases and 7 bases, in that order; junction bases with no gene match: 8. From germline, CDR1 is MNHEY and CDR2 SVGAGI. The CDR3 is 15 amino acids. Sequencing was done on a sample of memory CD4+ T cells sorted from a lymph node. Subset here: memory CD4+ T cells, CD4+CD45RO+CD25-. The V gene is TRBV6-5, the J gene TRBJ1-5; TRBD1 agrees at 8 bases. This clonotype was obtained from a female donor with breast cancer. CDR3 in amino acids: CASSYKGQGGQPQHF. CDR3 nucleotides: TGTGCCAGCAGTTATAAAGGACAGGGTGGCCAGCCCCAGCATTTT.